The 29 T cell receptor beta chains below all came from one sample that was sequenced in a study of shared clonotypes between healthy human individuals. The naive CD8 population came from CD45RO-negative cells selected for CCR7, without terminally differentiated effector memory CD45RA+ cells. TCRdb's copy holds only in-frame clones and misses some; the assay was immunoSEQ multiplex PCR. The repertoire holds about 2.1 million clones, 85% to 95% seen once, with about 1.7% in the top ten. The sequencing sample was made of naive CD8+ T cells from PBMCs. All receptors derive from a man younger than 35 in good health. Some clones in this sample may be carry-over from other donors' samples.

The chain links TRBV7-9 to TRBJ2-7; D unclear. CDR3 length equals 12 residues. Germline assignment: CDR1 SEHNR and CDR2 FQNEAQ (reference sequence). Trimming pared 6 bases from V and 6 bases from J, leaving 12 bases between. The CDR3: CASRTGNLEQYF. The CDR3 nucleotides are TGTGCCAGCAGGACTGGCAACCTCGAGCAGTACTTC. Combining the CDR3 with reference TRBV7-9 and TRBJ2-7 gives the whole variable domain DTGVSQNPRHKITKRGQNVTFRCDPISEHNRLYWYRQTLGQGPEFLTYFQNEAQLEKSRLLSDRFSAERPKGSFSTLEIQRTEQGDSAMYLCASRTGNLEQYFGPGTRLTVT.

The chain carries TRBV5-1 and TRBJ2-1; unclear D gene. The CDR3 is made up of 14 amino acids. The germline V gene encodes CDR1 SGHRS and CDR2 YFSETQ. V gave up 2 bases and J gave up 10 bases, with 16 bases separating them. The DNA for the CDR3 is TGCGCCAGCAGCTTTGGACCGGCACCCGGGGAGCAGTTCTTC. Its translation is CASSFGPAPGEQFF.

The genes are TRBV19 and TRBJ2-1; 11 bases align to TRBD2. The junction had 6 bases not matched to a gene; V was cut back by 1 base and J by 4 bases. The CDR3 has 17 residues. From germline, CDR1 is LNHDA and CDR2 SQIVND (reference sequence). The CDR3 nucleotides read TGTGCCAGTAGTATAGTGCTAGCGGGAGGACCATACAATGAGCAGTTCTTC. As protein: CASSIVLAGGPYNEQFF.

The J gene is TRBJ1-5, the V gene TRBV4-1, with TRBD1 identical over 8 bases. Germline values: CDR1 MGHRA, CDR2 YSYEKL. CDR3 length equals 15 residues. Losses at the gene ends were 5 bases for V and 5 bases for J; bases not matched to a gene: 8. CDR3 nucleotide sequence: TGCGCCAGCAGCGACCGACAGGGGAACCATCAGCCCCAGCATTTT. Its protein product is CASSDRQGNHQPQHF.

The CDR3 DNA reads TGTGCCAGTAGTGCGCGGCACGGGCAGTCCTATGGCTACACCTTC. Its protein product is CASSARHGQSYGYTF. The gene calls are TRBV19 and TRBJ1-2; unclear D gene. Trimming cost V 5 bases and J 4 bases, with 17 bases left between them. CDR3 length equals 15 residues. CDR1 is LNHDA and CDR2 is SQIVND in the germline V gene (reference sequence).

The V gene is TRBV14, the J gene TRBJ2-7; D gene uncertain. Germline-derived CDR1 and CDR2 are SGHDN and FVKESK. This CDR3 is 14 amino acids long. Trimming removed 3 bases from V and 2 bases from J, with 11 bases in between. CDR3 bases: TGTGCCAGCAGCCACACAGCCCTGGCCTACGAGCAGTACTTC. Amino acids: CASSHTALAYEQYF.

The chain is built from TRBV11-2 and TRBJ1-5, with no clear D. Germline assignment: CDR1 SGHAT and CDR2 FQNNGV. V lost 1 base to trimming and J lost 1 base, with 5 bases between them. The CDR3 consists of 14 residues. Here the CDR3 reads CASSLGWSNQPQHF. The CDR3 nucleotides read TGTGCCAGCAGCTTAGGCTGGAGCAATCAGCCCCAGCATTTT.

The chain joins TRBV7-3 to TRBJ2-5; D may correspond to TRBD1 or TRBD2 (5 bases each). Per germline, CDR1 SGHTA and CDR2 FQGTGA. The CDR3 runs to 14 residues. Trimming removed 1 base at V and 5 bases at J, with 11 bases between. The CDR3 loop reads CASSLIGGRETQYF. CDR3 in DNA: TGTGCCAGCAGCTTAATTGGGGGAAGGGAGACCCAGTACTTC.

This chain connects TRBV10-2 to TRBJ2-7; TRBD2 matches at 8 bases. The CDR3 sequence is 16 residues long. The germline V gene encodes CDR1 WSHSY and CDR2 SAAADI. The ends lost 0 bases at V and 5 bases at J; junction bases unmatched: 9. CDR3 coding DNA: TGCGCCAGCAGTGAGTCGATGTGGCGGGGGGACCACGAGCAGTACTTC. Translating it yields CASSESMWRGDHEQYF.

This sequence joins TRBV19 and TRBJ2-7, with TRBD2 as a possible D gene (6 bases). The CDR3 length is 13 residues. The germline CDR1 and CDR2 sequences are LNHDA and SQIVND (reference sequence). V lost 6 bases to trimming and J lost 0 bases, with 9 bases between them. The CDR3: CASREGTSYEQYF. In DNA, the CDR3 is TGTGCCAGTAGGGAGGGGACCTCCTACGAGCAGTACTTC. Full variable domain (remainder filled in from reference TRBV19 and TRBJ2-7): DGGITQSPKYLFRKEGQNVTLSCEQNLNHDAMYWYRQDPGQGLRLIYYSQIVNDFQKGDIAEGYSVSREKKESFPLTVTSAQKNPTAFYLCASREGTSYEQYFGPGTRLTVT.

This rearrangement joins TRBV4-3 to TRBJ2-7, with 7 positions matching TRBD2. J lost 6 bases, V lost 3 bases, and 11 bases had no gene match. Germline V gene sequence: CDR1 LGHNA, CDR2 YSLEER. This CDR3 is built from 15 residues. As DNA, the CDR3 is TGCGCCAGCAGCCATCGGAGCGGGAACCCGGTCGAGCAGTACTTC. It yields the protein CASSHRSGNPVEQYF.

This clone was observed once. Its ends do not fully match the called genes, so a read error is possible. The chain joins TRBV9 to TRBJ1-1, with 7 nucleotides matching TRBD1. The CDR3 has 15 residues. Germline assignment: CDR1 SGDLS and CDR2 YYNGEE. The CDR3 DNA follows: TGTGCCAGCAGCGTAACCATGGACAGGAACTCTGAAGCTTTCTTT. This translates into CASSVTMDRNSEAFF.

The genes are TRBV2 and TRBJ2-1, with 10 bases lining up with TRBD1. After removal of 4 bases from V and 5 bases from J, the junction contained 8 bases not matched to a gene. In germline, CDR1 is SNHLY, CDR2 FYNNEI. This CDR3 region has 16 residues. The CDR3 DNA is TGTGCCAGCAGTGCCTGGGGACAGGGGTCCCACAATGAGCAGTTCTTC. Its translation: CASSAWGQGSHNEQFF. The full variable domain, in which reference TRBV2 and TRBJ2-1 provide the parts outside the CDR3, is EPEVTQTPSHQVTQMGQEVILRCVPISNHLYFYWYRQILGQKVEFLVSFYNNEISEKSEIFDDQFSVERPDGSNFTLKIRSTKLEDSAMYFCASSAWGQGSHNEQFFGPGTRLTVL.

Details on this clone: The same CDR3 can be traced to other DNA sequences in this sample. CDR3 amino acids: CASSWVSTDTQYF. The CDR3 DNA is TGTGCCAGCAGTTGGGTTAGCACAGATACGCAGTATTTT. The rearrangement links TRBV27 to TRBJ2-3; no clear D. The CDR3 extends over 13 amino acids. V lost 4 bases and J 0 bases, leaving 5 bases between the germline ends. Germline lookup yields CDR1 MNHEY and CDR2 SMNVEV (reference sequence).

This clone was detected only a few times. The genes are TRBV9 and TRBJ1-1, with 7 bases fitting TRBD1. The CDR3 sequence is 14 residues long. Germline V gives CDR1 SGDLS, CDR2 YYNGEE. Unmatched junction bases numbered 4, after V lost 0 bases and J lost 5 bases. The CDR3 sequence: CASSVGHRGTEAFF. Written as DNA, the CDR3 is TGTGCCAGCAGCGTAGGGCACAGGGGAACTGAAGCTTTCTTT.

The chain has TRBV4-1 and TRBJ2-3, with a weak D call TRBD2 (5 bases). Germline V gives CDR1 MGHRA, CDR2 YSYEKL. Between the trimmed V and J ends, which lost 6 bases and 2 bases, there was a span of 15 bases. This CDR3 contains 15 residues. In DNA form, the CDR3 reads TGCGCCAGCAGATCCGGTGGAGGCGCCACAGATACGCAGTATTTT. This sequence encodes CASRSGGGATDTQYF.

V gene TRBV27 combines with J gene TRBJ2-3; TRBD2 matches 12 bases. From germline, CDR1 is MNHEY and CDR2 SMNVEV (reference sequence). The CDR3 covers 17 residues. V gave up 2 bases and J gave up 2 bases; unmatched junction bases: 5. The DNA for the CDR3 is TGTGCCAGCAGTTTAGTCAGGACTAGCGGGAACACAGATACGCAGTATTTT. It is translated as CASSLVRTSGNTDTQYF.

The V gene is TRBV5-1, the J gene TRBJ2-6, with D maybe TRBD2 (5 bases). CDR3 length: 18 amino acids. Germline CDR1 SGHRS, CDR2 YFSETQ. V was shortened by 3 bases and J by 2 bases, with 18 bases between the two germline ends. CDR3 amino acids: CASSSPGYPLPGANVLTF. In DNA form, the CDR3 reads TGCGCCAGCAGCTCCCCGGGGTATCCCCTCCCTGGGGCCAACGTCCTGACTTTC.

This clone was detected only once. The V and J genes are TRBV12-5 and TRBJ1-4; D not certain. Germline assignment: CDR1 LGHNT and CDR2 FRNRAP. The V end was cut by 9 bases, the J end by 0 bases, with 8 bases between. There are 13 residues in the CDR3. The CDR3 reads CARGRATNEKLFF. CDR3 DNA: TGTGCTAGAGGGCGTGCAACTAATGAAAAACTGTTTTTT.

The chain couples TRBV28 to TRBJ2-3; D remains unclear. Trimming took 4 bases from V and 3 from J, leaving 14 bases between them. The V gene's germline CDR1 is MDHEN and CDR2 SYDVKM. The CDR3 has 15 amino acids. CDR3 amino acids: CASSSNPKLTDTQYF. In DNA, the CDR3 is TGTGCCAGCAGTTCGAATCCGAAGTTAACAGATACGCAGTATTTT.

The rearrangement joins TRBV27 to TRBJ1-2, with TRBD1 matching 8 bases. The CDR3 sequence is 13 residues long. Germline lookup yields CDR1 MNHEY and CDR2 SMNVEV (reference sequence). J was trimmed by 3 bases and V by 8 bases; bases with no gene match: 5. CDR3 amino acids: CASGGQGDYGYTF. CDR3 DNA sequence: TGTGCCAGCGGAGGACAGGGTGACTATGGCTACACCTTC.

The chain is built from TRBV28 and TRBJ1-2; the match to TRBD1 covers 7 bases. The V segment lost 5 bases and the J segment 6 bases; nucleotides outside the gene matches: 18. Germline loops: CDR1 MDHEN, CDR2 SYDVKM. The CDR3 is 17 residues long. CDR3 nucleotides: TGTGCCAGCAGTCCCATCCCACAGGGGCCGTCGTCGAATGGCTACACCTTC. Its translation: CASSPIPQGPSSNGYTF.

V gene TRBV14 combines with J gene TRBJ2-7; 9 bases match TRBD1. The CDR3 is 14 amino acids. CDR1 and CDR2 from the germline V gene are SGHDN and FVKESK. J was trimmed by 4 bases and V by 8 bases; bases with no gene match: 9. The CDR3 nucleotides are TGTGCCAGCCAATTACAGGGGGCAGGATACGAGCAGTACTTC. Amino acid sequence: CASQLQGAGYEQYF. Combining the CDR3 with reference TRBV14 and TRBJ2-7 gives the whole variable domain EAGVTQFPSHSVIEKGQTVTLRCDPISGHDNLYWYRRVMGKEIKFLLHFVKESKQDESGMPNNRFLAERTGGTYSTLKVQPAELEDSGVYFCASQLQGAGYEQYFGPGTRLTVT.

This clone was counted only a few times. DNA of the CDR3: TGTGCCAGCTCAGGTCCTACCCCCTATGGCTACACCTTC. Translated, it gives CASSGPTPYGYTF. This chain connects TRBV7-9 to TRBJ1-2, with D unclear. CDR1 and CDR2 from the germline V gene are SEHNR and FQNEAQ (reference sequence). Trimming took 8 bases from V and 4 from J, leaving 14 bases between them. The CDR3 loop spans 13 amino acids.

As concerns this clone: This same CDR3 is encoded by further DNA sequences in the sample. DNA for the CDR3: TGTGCCAGCAGCTTAGGGGGCAGGGGGAATGAAGCTTTCTTT. This encodes CASSLGGRGNEAFF. The chain joins TRBV7-9 to TRBJ1-1; 7 nucleotides agree with TRBD1. The CDR3 spans 14 residues. V shed 1 base and J 7 bases; nucleotides not matched to a gene: 6. In germline, CDR1 is SEHNR, CDR2 FQNEAQ (reference sequence). Looking up the rest from reference TRBV7-9 and TRBJ1-1 gives the full variable domain: DTGVSQNPRHKITKRGQNVTFRCDPISEHNRLYWYRQTLGQGPEFLTYFQNEAQLEKSRLLSDRFSAERPKGSFSTLEIQRTEQGDSAMYLCASSLGGRGNEAFFGQGTRLTVV.

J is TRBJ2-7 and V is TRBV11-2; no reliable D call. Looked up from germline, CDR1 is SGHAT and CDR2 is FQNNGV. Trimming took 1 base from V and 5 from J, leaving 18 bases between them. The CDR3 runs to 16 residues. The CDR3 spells CASSLGFRRGWDEQYF. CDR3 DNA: TGTGCCAGCAGCTTAGGTTTCCGGCGCGGCTGGGACGAGCAGTACTTC.

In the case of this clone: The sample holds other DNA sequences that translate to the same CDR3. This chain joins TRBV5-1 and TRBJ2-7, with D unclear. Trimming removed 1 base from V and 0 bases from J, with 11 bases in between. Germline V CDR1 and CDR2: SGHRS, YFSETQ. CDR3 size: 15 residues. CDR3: CASSLLAASSYEQYF. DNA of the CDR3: TGCGCCAGCAGCTTGTTGGCAGCATCCTCCTACGAGCAGTACTTC.

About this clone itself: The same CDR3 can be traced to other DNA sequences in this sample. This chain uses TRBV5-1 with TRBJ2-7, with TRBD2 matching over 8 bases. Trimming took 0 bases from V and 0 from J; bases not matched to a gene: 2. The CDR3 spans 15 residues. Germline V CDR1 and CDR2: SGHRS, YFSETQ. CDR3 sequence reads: CASSLGLANSYEQYF. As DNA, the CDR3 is TGCGCCAGCAGCTTGGGACTAGCGAACTCCTACGAGCAGTACTTC.

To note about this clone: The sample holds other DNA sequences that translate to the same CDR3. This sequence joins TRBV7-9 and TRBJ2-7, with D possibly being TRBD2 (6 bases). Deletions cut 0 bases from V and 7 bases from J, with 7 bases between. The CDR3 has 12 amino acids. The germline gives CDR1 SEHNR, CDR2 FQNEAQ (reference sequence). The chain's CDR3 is CASSLAGGEQYF. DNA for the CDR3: TGTGCCAGCAGCTTAGCGGGGGGAGAGCAGTACTTC.